Listed below are T cell receptor beta chains from one sample, sequenced in a study of precursors of human CD4 cytotoxic T cells. TCRdb recomputed calls from the reads with MiXCR, one row per CDR3 protein. This table holds about 500 distinct CDR3 sequences, about an eighth found once. The specimen sequenced was memory CD4+ T cells from blood (PBMCs). Every receptor here comes from a human donor in good health. Each CDR3 is given with its conserved first and last residue. Fields, in order: clone size, V gene, CDR3 protein. Part of the rows lack a size; the others show once, few, many or a class for expanded clones.

- | TRBV7-2 | CASSLTRGPSPLHF
- | TRBV9 | CASSVDPGRGPETQYF
large | TRBV6-5 | CASSQVDSDTQYF
large | TRBV20-1 | CSAAPLASGRLYEQYF
few | TRBV12-3/TRBV12-4 | CASRTGGLARIQETQYF
few | TRBV24-1 | CATTDNYNEQFF
large | TRBV29-1 | CSASGQAYEQYF
- | TRBV9 | CASSEGARGIADTQYF
few | TRBV6-2/TRBV6-3 | CASSYRGQAYNEQFF
few | TRBV7-2 | CASSSIGGRETQYF
few | TRBV5-1 | CASTLNLAGASPYEQYF
- | TRBV28 | CASSLRLGVLNTEAFF
- | TRBV5-1 | CASSSGSYTYNEQFF
hyperexpanded | TRBV11-2 | CASSSQGQPQHF
few | TRBV24-1 | CATSDPGLAGRDEQFF
large | TRBV20-1 | CSAKKTGGLPEAFF
few | TRBV5-1 | CASSLDGSDYEQYF
- | TRBV5-1 | CASSLGGGTDTQYF
- | TRBV19 | CASRGPTGRGNQPQHF
large | TRBV10-2 | CASSESGQGAYEEQYF
- | TRBV29-1 | CSIIGAPSYEQYF
large | TRBV6-4 | CASSERDTGELFF
few | TRBV6-6 | CASLAARTVFSGNTIYF
few | TRBV12-3/TRBV12-4 | CASTQREGPKNTEAFF
few | TRBV6-5 | CASSAVPGTSGSTDTQYF
large | TRBV5-5 | CASSLQGTSYEQYF